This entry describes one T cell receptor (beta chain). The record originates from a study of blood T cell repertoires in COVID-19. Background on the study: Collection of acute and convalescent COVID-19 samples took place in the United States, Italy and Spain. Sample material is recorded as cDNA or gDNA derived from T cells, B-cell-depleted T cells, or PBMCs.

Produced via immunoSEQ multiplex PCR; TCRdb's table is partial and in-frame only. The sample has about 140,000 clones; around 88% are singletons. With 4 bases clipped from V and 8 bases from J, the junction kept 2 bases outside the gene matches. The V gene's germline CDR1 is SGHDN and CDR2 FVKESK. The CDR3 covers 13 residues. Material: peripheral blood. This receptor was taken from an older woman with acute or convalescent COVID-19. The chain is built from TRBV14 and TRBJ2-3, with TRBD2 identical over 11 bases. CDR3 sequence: CASSLAGGRTQYF. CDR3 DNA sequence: TGTGCCAGCAGCCTAGCGGGGGGGCGTACGCAGTATTTT.